These T cell receptor beta chains were read from a single sample in a study of T cell changes during pregnancy in multiple sclerosis. Method: immunoSEQ multiplex PCR; TCRdb's copy keeps in-frame clones and lacks some. The sample yields over 30,000 clones, over 75% seen once. The source was CD4+ T cells from peripheral blood mononuclear cells, collected before pregnancy. The receptors originated from a female donor with multiple sclerosis, enrolled in a pregnancy study. The CDR3 runs from the conserved cysteine through the conserved F or W. D genes are given only for firm matches. Clone size is given for some rows only: seen once, a few or many times, or a class if the clone is expanded.

d_call,j_call,v_call,clone_size,cdr3_nt,cdr3_aa
-,TRBJ2-3,TRBV19,-,TGTGCCAGTAGTCACACAGGTAGCACAGATACGCAGTATTTT,CASSHTGSTDTQYF
-,TRBJ1-1,TRBV18,-,TGTGCCAGCTCACCACCGAGGACTCAGAACACTGAAGCTTTCTTT,CASSPPRTQNTEAFF
TRBD2,TRBJ2-7,TRBV28,-,TGTGCCAGCAGTTTCGCGACTAGCGGTACCTACGAGCAGTACTTC,CASSFATSGTYEQYF
TRBD1,TRBJ1-1,TRBV18,-,TGTGCCAGCTCACCAACGGACAGGGACACTGAAGCTTTCTTT,CASSPTDRDTEAFF
-,TRBJ1-1,TRBV5-1,-,TGCGCCAGCAGCTTGGTTCAGGGGACGCAGCCGAACACTGAAGCTTTCTTT,CASSLVQGTQPNTEAFF
TRBD2,TRBJ2-1,TRBV10-3,-,TGTGCCATCAATCTCGGTGCGGGAGTAGGTGAGCAGTTCTTC,CAINLGAGVGEQFF
TRBD2,TRBJ2-7,TRBV6-5,-,TGTGCCAGCAGATTTAGCGGGAGCTCCAACTACGAGCAGTACTTC,CASRFSGSSNYEQYF
TRBD1,TRBJ1-1,TRBV10-1,few,TGCGCCAGGAGAATTAAACAGGGGGTTTCTGAAGCTTTCTTT,CARRIKQGVSEAFF
-,TRBJ2-5,TRBV10-1,once,TGCGCCAGCAGTGAGTCGACTCGGGGAGAGACCCAGTACTTC,CASSESTRGETQYF
TRBD2,TRBJ2-2,TRBV4-2,-,TGTGCCAGCAGCCAAGTCGGGAGGCACACCGGGGAGCTGTTTTTT,CASSQVGRHTGELFF
TRBD2,TRBJ2-1,TRBV6-1,once,TGTGCCAGCAGCGACGGGACTAGCAAGATAAATGAGCAGTTCTTC,CASSDGTSKINEQFF
TRBD2,TRBJ2-3,TRBV28,-,TGTGCCAGCAGTGTGCCGGGGGGAGGGACAGATACGCAGTATTTT,CASSVPGGGTDTQYF
-,TRBJ2-1,TRBV5-6,-,TGTGCCAGCACCCGGGACTTATACAATGAGCAGTTCTTC,CASTRDLYNEQFF
-,TRBJ2-7,TRBV7-9,-,TGTGCCAGCAGCTTACAGGGATCGTCCTACGAGCAGTACTTC,CASSLQGSSYEQYF
TRBD2,TRBJ2-5,TRBV5-1,-,TGCGCCAGCAGCTTGAGCGGGGAAGAGACCCAGTACTTC,CASSLSGEETQYF
-,TRBJ1-1,TRBV2,-,TGTGCCAGCACCCGATTCGGGGATACTGAAGCTTTCTTT,CASTRFGDTEAFF
-,TRBJ1-1,TRBV6-5,-,TGTGCCAGCAGGCGGGACACTGAAGCTTTCTTT,CASRRDTEAFF
TRBD2,TRBJ2-3,TRBV7-2,-,TGTGCCAGCAGCTTAGTGGGACTAGCAGATACGCAGTATTTT,CASSLVGLADTQYF
-,TRBJ1-1,TRBV28,once,TGTGCCAGCAGAACAGGGATGGGCACTGAAGCTTTCTTT,CASRTGMGTEAFF
-,TRBJ1-1,TRBV18,-,TGTGCCAGCTCTCTAATGAACACTGAAGCTTTCTTT,CASSLMNTEAFF
TRBD1,TRBJ1-5,TRBV6-5,-,TGTGCCAGCAGCCCGGACAGGGGGCAGCCCCAGCATTTT,CASSPDRGQPQHF
-,TRBJ1-1,TRBV7-2,-,TGTGCCAGCAGGCTAGACAGGAACACTGAAGCTTTCTTT,CASRLDRNTEAFF
-,TRBJ2-1,TRBV5-1,-,TGCGCCAGCAGCTCCCGACAGATTTACAATGAGCAGTTCTTC,CASSSRQIYNEQFF
-,TRBJ2-5,TRBV11-1,-,TGTGCCAGCAGCTTAGGGTCAGCGTTTCAAGAGACCCAGTACTTC,CASSLGSAFQETQYF
TRBD2,TRBJ2-7,TRBV6-5,once,TGTGCCAGCAGTTTAGCGGGGAGCTCCTACGAGCAGTACTTC,CASSLAGSSYEQYF